The 8 T cell receptor beta chains in this list originate from one sample, sequenced in a study of CD8 T cells in Susac syndrome. RNA was extracted with the RNeasy kit, and a quantity of 0.5 to 1 ug was reverse transcribed using random hexamers. TCRdb re-called the immunoSEQ multiplex PCR reads with MiXCR, one entry per CDR3 protein. The data show about 140,000 distinct CDR3 sequences, more than 85% seen once. Sequences were obtained from CD4+ T cells from PBMCs. The receptor source for this set is a human donor with Susac syndrome.

The chain recombines TRBV4-1 with TRBJ2-7; TRBD2 aligns across 12 bases. Germline lookup yields CDR1 MGHRA and CDR2 YSYEKL. CDR3 length: 14 amino acids. After removal of 6 bases from V and 4 bases from J, the junction contained 4 bases not matched to a gene. Written as DNA, the CDR3 is TGCGCCAGCAGACCGGGACTAGCGGGTTACGAGCAGTACTTC. This gives the protein CASRPGLAGYEQYF.

V gene TRBV9 combines with J gene TRBJ2-5; 12 positions agree with TRBD2. CDR1 and CDR2 (germline): SGDLS, YYNGEE. The CDR3 is 16 amino acids. V gave up 0 bases and J gave up 5 bases; unmatched junction bases: 5. The CDR3 nucleotides are TGTGCCAGCAGCGTAGGGACTAGCGGGGTCTCGGAGACCCAGTACTTC. It translates to CASSVGTSGVSETQYF.

For the CDR3, the DNA is TGTGCCAGCAGCAAAATGCGGGGGTTACACACCTTC. Translating it yields CASSKMRGLHTF. The chain is built from TRBV21-1 and TRBJ1-2; no DNA check was done on the table's D call, TRBD1. TRBV21-1 is a pseudogene. The CDR3 contains 12 residues.

This clonotype was seen only once. The chain uses TRBV20-1 and TRBJ2-5; 8 nucleotides align to TRBD2. V was pared by 3 bases and J by 11 bases, with 11 bases of the junction left unmatched. Germline CDR1 reads DFQATT; CDR2 reads SNEGSKA (reference sequence). The CDR3 length is 13 residues. The CDR3 here is CSASDSGAPGQYF. The CDR3, as DNA: TGCAGTGCTAGTGATAGCGGGGCCCCCGGACAGTACTTC.

The chain carries TRBV2 and TRBJ2-3, with 10 bases that match TRBD2. CDR3 length: 15 amino acids. V was pared by 6 bases and J by 7 bases, with 10 bases of the junction left unmatched. Per germline, CDR1 SNHLY and CDR2 FYNNEI. The CDR3 nucleotides are TGTGCCAGCAGCGCGGCTAGCGGGGGAATAAATACGCAGTATTTT. Protein: CASSAASGGINTQYF.

The chain recombines TRBV30 with TRBJ2-4; 8 bases map to TRBD1. V lost 7 bases, J lost 0 bases, and 11 bases stayed unmatched. CDR3 size: 16 residues. The germline V gene encodes CDR1 GTSNPN and CDR2 SVGIG (reference sequence). CDR3 region: CALTQGALLAKNIQYF. In DNA form, the CDR3 reads TGTGCCTTAACTCAGGGGGCCCTACTAGCCAAAAACATTCAGTACTTC.

The genes are TRBV21-1 and TRBJ1-1. TRBV21-1 is described as a pseudogene. The CDR3 is 15 residues long. The CDR3 nucleotides are TGTGCCAGCAGCAAAGGGGGTGGCAGGGAAACTGAAGCTTTCTTT. Residues: CASSKGGGRETEAFF.

This chain joins TRBV4-1 and TRBJ1-2; D remains unclear. The germline CDR1 and CDR2 sequences are MGHRA and YSYEKL. The CDR3 covers 16 residues. Trimming stripped 2 bases from V and 3 bases from J, with 16 bases between. CDR3 region: CASSQWPPRAYYGYTF. CDR3 nucleotide sequence: TGCGCCAGCAGCCAATGGCCCCCAAGGGCTTACTATGGCTACACCTTC.